A single sample gave rise to the 22 T cell receptor beta chains below, sequenced in a study of T cell responses to AZD1222 COVID-19 vaccine. TCRdb's table, derived via immunoSEQ multiplex PCR, lists solely in-frame clones and lacks some. The table shows 120,000 to 150,000 clones, with 75% to 85% occurring only once. The specimen comprised peripheral blood, sampled on day 0 of MenACWY control vaccination. The source is an adult in good health.

The V gene is TRBV5-5, the J gene TRBJ2-7; TRBD1 is a possible D gene (6 bases). The germline CDR1 and CDR2 sequences are SGHKS and YYEKEE (reference sequence). The CDR3 runs 13 residues. Trimming took off 4 bases at V and 2 bases at J, with 10 bases between the two ends. The CDR3 region is CASSINRAYEQYV. CDR3 in DNA: TGTGCCAGCAGCATAAACAGGGCCTACGAGCAGTACGTC.

The chain uses TRBV5-4 and TRBJ1-1; 10 positions agree with TRBD1. The CDR3 is made up of 14 amino acids. Germline V gene sequence: CDR1 SGHNT, CDR2 YYREEE (reference sequence). V trimming: 2 bases; J trimming: 7 bases; junction bases outside the gene matches: 5. CDR3 sequence: CASSFGGDRGEAFF. Written as DNA, the CDR3 is TGTGCCAGCAGCTTTGGTGGGGACAGGGGTGAAGCTTTCTTT.

The gene calls are TRBV7-9 and TRBJ1-5; possibly TRBD1 for D (5 bases). The CDR3 consists of 14 residues. In germline, CDR1 is SEHNR, CDR2 FQNEAQ (reference sequence). The V gene lost 2 bases and the J gene lost 5 bases, with 10 bases spanning the gap. This CDR3 is CASSLSEGYQPQHF. The CDR3 nucleotides are TGTGCCAGCAGCTTATCCGAGGGGTATCAGCCCCAGCATTTT.

The chain uses TRBV6-6 and TRBJ2-3; 8 nucleotides agree with TRBD2. The V gene's germline CDR1 is MNHNY and CDR2 SVGAGI (reference sequence). The CDR3 spans 13 residues. V shed 6 bases, J shed 6 bases, and the junction held 5 bases outside the gene matches. CDR3 sequence (DNA): TGTGCCAGCAGCCCGGGGGGGACCGATACGCAGTATTTT. Its translation is CASSPGGTDTQYF.

This clone was observed a few times. The V call is TRBV30, the J call TRBJ1-1, with 9 nucleotides matching TRBD1. J lost 3 bases, V lost 3 bases, and 8 bases had no gene match. The CDR3 runs to 15 residues. Germline V gene lookup returns CDR1 GTSNPN and CDR2 SVGIG (reference sequence). CDR3 sequence (DNA): TGTGCCTGGAGGACCGGGACAGGGCTTTACACTGAAGCTTTCTTT. Its protein product is CAWRTGTGLYTEAFF.

This chain links TRBV11-1 with TRBJ1-3, with no clear D. The V end lost 0 bases, the J end lost 0 bases, and 6 bases lay between the germline ends. Germline values: CDR1 SGHAT, CDR2 FQDESV (reference sequence). There are 15 residues in the CDR3. Here the CDR3 DNA reads TGTGCCAGCAGCTTAGCAGACGGCTCTGGAAACACCATATATTTT. Its translation: CASSLADGSGNTIYF.

The J gene is TRBJ1-6, the V gene TRBV2; unclear D gene. V lost 6 bases, J lost 8 bases, and 11 bases lay in between. Germline CDR1 SNHLY, CDR2 FYNNEI. The CDR3 runs 13 residues. CDR3 sequence (DNA): TGTGCCAGCAGCCTCACGCAGGATTCACCCCTCCACTTT. Translated: CASSLTQDSPLHF.

The chain carries TRBV2 and TRBJ2-2, with D unresolved. From germline, CDR1 is SNHLY and CDR2 FYNNEI. Trimming took 4 bases from V and 0 from J, leaving 15 bases between them. The CDR3 spans 17 residues. The CDR3, as DNA: TGTGCCAGCAGTGCTTACGGACGACCCACGAACACCGGGGAGCTGTTTTTT. As protein: CASSAYGRPTNTGELFF.

The CDR3 DNA is TGTGCCAGCACCTCCCGGGACAGGGGGGATCAGCCCCAGCATTTT. This translates into CASTSRDRGDQPQHF. The chain uses TRBV2 and TRBJ1-5; TRBD1 matches at 11 bases. In germline, CDR1 is SNHLY, CDR2 FYNNEI. This CDR3 has 15 residues. Unmatched junction bases numbered 7, after V lost 7 bases and J lost 5 bases. Based on the CDR3 plus reference TRBV2 and TRBJ1-5, the full variable domain is EPEVTQTPSHQVTQMGQEVILRCVPISNHLYFYWYRQILGQKVEFLVSFYNNEISEKSEIFDDQFSVERPDGSNFTLKIRSTKLEDSAMYFCASTSRDRGDQPQHFGDGTRLSIL.

V gene TRBV27 combines with J gene TRBJ2-1, with 16 bases aligning to TRBD2. Germline trimming cut 5 bases from V and 6 bases from J; bases unmatched to any gene: 4. This CDR3 has 16 amino acids. Per germline, CDR1 MNHEY and CDR2 SMNVEV (reference sequence). CDR3 sequence: CASSPGTSGGANEQFF. In DNA, the CDR3 is TGTGCCAGCAGTCCCGGGACTAGCGGGGGGGCCAATGAGCAGTTCTTC.

The genes are TRBV5-1 and TRBJ2-5; tentatively, D is TRBD2 (6 bases). This CDR3 region has 14 residues. Deletions cut 7 bases from V and 3 bases from J, with 16 bases between. Per the germline V gene, CDR1 is SGHRS and CDR2 is YFSETQ. The CDR3, as DNA: TGCGCCAGCTCGACTAGAGGGGCGGAAGAGACCCAGTACTTC. This translates into CASSTRGAEETQYF.

As regards this clone: Other DNA sequences in this sample translate to the same CDR3. This chain links TRBV27 with TRBJ1-2; the D is unclear. The germline V gene has CDR1 MNHEY and CDR2 SMNVEV (reference sequence). The CDR3 spans 13 residues. Between the trimmed V and J ends, which lost 0 bases and 4 bases, there was a span of 6 bases. CDR3: CASSLSGSYGYTF. The CDR3 nucleotides read TGTGCCAGCAGTTTATCAGGGTCCTATGGCTACACCTTC.

V gene TRBV6-6 combines with J gene TRBJ1-1; D is undetermined. This CDR3 has 12 residues. The ends were cut back, 0 bases at V and 5 bases at J, with 4 bases in the middle. Germline V lookup: CDR1 MNHNY, CDR2 SVGAGI (reference sequence). The CDR3 nucleotides are TGTGCCAGCAGTTACTCAAGGACTGAAGCTTTCTTT. It encodes CASSYSRTEAFF.

The gene calls are TRBV19 and TRBJ2-1, with 14 positions matching TRBD2. With V trimmed by 4 bases and J by 4 bases, 6 bases remained unmatched. Germline CDR1 reads LNHDA; CDR2 reads SQIVND (reference sequence). The CDR3 runs 17 residues. The CDR3 here is CASSRGLAGATYNEQFF. CDR3 coding DNA: TGTGCCAGTAGTAGGGGACTAGCGGGGGCCACTTACAATGAGCAGTTCTTC.

CDR3 residues: CASSQEQGAYYGYTF. The CDR3 bases are TGTGCCAGCAGCCAAGAACAGGGGGCCTACTATGGCTACACCTTC. This sequence joins TRBV14 and TRBJ1-2, with TRBD1 matching 9 bases. The CDR3 runs to 15 residues. Trimming at V came to 0 bases and at J to 3 bases, leaving 2 bases not matched to a gene. CDR1 and CDR2 from the germline V gene are SGHDN and FVKESK.

In this sample, this clone turned up once. This chain links TRBV6-1 with TRBJ2-3, with D perhaps TRBD1 (6 bases). V was trimmed by 2 bases and J by 2 bases, leaving 20 bases between them. Germline V gene sequence: CDR1 MNHNS, CDR2 SASEGT. The length of the CDR3 is 18 residues. CDR3 loop: CASSEWGFGDKITDTQYF. Here the CDR3 DNA reads TGTGCCAGCAGTGAATGGGGGTTCGGGGACAAAATCACAGATACGCAGTATTTT.

This clone was observed a single time. The chain uses TRBV5-4 and TRBJ2-3, with D unresolved. Germline CDR1 is SGHNT and CDR2 is YYREEE (reference sequence). CDR3 length: 17 residues. Trimming took off 0 bases at V and 4 bases at J, with 18 bases between the two ends. CDR3 residues: CASSLGHVETRSDTQYF. The CDR3 DNA sequence: TGTGCCAGCAGCTTGGGACACGTAGAGACGCGTTCAGATACGCAGTATTTT.

The chain is built from TRBV4-1 and TRBJ1-1, with a possible D match to TRBD1 (6 bases). The V end lost 2 bases, the J end lost 2 bases, and 18 bases lay between the germline ends. Per germline, CDR1 MGHRA and CDR2 YSYEKL. The CDR3 has 17 amino acids. As DNA, the CDR3 is TGCGCCAGCAGCCAACCTCTTGGATGGGACACAAACACTGAAGCTTTCTTT. Translating it yields CASSQPLGWDTNTEAFF.

The chain recombines TRBV5-1 with TRBJ1-1, with TRBD1 matching over 8 bases. The germline gives CDR1 SGHRS, CDR2 YFSETQ. The J segment lost 8 bases and the V segment lost 3 bases, leaving 3 bases of the junction unmatched. This CDR3 is 12 amino acids long. The CDR3 region is CASSSGQAEAFF. CDR3 bases: TGCGCCAGCAGCTCGGGACAGGCGGAAGCTTTCTTT.

V usage is TRBV2 and J usage is TRBJ2-1, with D possibly matching TRBD2 (6 bases). The germline V gene has CDR1 SNHLY and CDR2 FYNNEI. This CDR3 is built from 10 residues. V was trimmed by 8 bases and J by 12 bases, leaving 11 bases between them. The CDR3 coding sequence is TGTGCCAGCTGGGGGGACTTGCAGTTCTTC. It translates to CASWGDLQFF.

This chain uses TRBV6-5 with TRBJ1-6; the D gene is possibly TRBD1 (6 bases). V lost 2 bases and J lost 7, with 9 bases in between. Per the germline V gene, CDR1 is MNHEY and CDR2 is SVGAGI. This CDR3 region has 14 residues. CDR3 sequence (DNA): TGTGCCAGCAGTTACCGAACAGGGAATTCACCCCTCCACTTT. Translating gives CASSYRTGNSPLHF.

The chain recombines TRBV6-4 with TRBJ1-2; 10 nucleotides match TRBD1. Germline V gene lookup returns CDR1 MRHNA and CDR2 SNTAGT. V lost 0 bases, J lost 8 bases, and 9 bases stayed unmatched. This CDR3 has 16 amino acids. For the CDR3, the DNA is TGTGCCAGCAGTGACTCTTTGGGACAGGGGATTCAAGGCTACACCTTC. Amino acids: CASSDSLGQGIQGYTF.